Each of the 27 T cell receptor beta chains below was sequenced from the same sample in a study of T cell repertoires in aging, cancer and after chemotherapy. The template was genomic DNA from peripheral blood, not RNA. A mixed TRB-A/B primer pool amplified rearranged TRB by multiplex touch-down PCR. TCRdb redid the calling of the multiplex PCR reads with MiXCR, one entry per CDR3 protein. The sample has over 1,000 distinct CDR3 sequences; less than 30% are singletons. Material: blood. Receptors were obtained from a human donor with a solid tumor.

This clonotype has just a few counts. A read error may produce the germline difference seen at one junction end. The rearrangement joins TRBV11-2 to TRBJ2-7, with TRBD2 identical over 13 bases. Germline V gene data show CDR1 as SGHAT and CDR2 as FQNNGV. The CDR3 has 17 amino acids. CDR3 bases: TGCGCCAGCAGCTTCGGGACTAGCGGGACCGCGGGGGTCGAGCAGTACTTC. Amino acid sequence: CASSFGTSGTAGVEQYF.

This clonotype is deemed hyperexpanded. The CDR3 region is CASSLVGTGYGYTF. CDR3 nucleotides: TGTGCCAGCAGCTTAGTAGGGACAGGGTATGGCTACACCTTC. The V call is TRBV7-9, the J call TRBJ1-2; 9 nucleotides align to TRBD1. Losses at the gene ends were 1 base for V and 5 bases for J; bases not matched to a gene: 2. The CDR3 runs to 14 residues. Germline V gene lookup returns CDR1 SEHNR and CDR2 FQNEAQ (reference sequence).

This clonotype was seen a few times. The rearrangement links TRBV4-1 to TRBJ2-7, with D possibly being TRBD2 (6 bases). V lost 4 bases and J 3 bases, leaving 13 bases between the germline ends. This CDR3 contains 14 residues. Germline values: CDR1 MGHRA, CDR2 YSYEKL. The CDR3 bases are TGCGCCAGCAGCCGACCGGGACTGGGCTACGAGCAGTACTTC. Translating it yields CASSRPGLGYEQYF.

The rearrangement joins TRBV4-3 to TRBJ2-7; D could derive from TRBD1 or TRBD2 (5 bases each). Deletions cut 0 bases from V and 1 base from J, with 7 bases between. CDR1 and CDR2 from the germline V gene are LGHNA and YSLEER. The CDR3 extends over 14 amino acids. CDR3 DNA: TGCGCCAGCAGCCAAGATTGGGGGTCCTACGAGCAGTACTTC. Translated, it gives CASSQDWGSYEQYF.

Comments on this clonotype: At one end the junction does not follow the germline gene, possibly because of a read error. The V and J genes are TRBV7-2 and TRBJ2-3; unclear D gene. Germline CDR1 is SGHTA and CDR2 is FQGNSA. The length of the CDR3 is 12 residues. The CDR3 coding sequence is TGTGCCAGCAGCGCAAGCATAGATAAGCAGTATTTT. This encodes CASSASIDKQYF.

Within the sample, this clonotype is large. This chain uses TRBV6-1 with TRBJ2-3, with D perhaps TRBD1 or TRBD2 (5 bases each). V was pared by 2 bases and J by 0 bases, with 15 bases between. The CDR3 covers 17 residues. CDR1 and CDR2 (germline): MNHNS, SASEGT. The CDR3 DNA follows: TGTGCCAGCAGTGAAAGGGGCGGGTCTGCTAGCACAGATACGCAGTATTTT. Translating gives CASSERGGSASTDTQYF.

The rearrangement joins TRBV10-3 to TRBJ2-3; a weak D match, TRBD1 (5 bases). Per germline, CDR1 ENHRY and CDR2 SYGVKD. The CDR3 length is 14 residues. V was shortened by 6 bases and J by 3 bases, with 13 bases between the two germline ends. This CDR3 reads CAISAGKGTDTQYF. The CDR3, as DNA: TGTGCCATCAGCGCAGGGAAGGGGACAGATACGCAGTATTTT.

The rearrangement joins TRBV20-1 to TRBJ2-1; D might be TRBD1 or TRBD2, each matching 5 bases. The ends were cut back, 6 bases at V and 0 bases at J, with 27 bases in the middle. The germline gives CDR1 DFQATT, CDR2 SNEGSKA (reference sequence). The CDR3 is 19 residues long. The CDR3 nucleotides read TGCAGTGCGCCCCGCCGGGACCTGCTAACGCCAAGCTCCTACAATGAGCAGTTCTTC. Amino acid sequence: CSAPRRDLLTPSSYNEQFF.

The rearrangement links TRBV24-1 to TRBJ2-1; D gene ambiguous. CDR1 and CDR2 from the germline V gene are KGHDR and SFDVKD. This CDR3 contains 13 residues. The ends were cut back, 3 bases at V and 3 bases at J, with 5 bases in the middle. This chain's CDR3 is CATSDGNYNEQFF. The CDR3 DNA reads as TGTGCCACCAGTGATGGAAACTACAATGAGCAGTTCTTC.

This clonotype was observed a few times. The gene calls are TRBV27 and TRBJ2-3; no reliable D call. CDR3 length: 15 residues. Trimming took off 2 bases at V and 2 bases at J, with 11 bases between the two ends. Germline lookup yields CDR1 MNHEY and CDR2 SMNVEV (reference sequence). The CDR3 bases are TGTGCCAGCAGTTTAGCAGGATATTCCACAGATACGCAGTATTTT. Translation gives CASSLAGYSTDTQYF.

The genes are TRBV7-9 and TRBJ2-7; 7 positions match TRBD2. J lost 7 bases, V lost 9 bases, and 12 bases had no gene match. This CDR3 contains 13 residues. In germline, CDR1 is SEHNR, CDR2 FQNEAQ (reference sequence). The CDR3 nucleotides read TGTGCCAGTGGGGGGGACGCCGACCCGGAGCAGTACTTC. Protein sequence: CASGGDADPEQYF. Using reference TRBV7-9 and TRBJ2-7 for the parts outside the CDR3, the full variable domain is DTGVSQNPRHKITKRGQNVTFRCDPISEHNRLYWYRQTLGQGPEFLTYFQNEAQLEKSRLLSDRFSAERPKGSFSTLEIQRTEQGDSAMYLCASGGDADPEQYFGPGTRLTVT.

The rearrangement links TRBV27 to TRBJ2-6; D call uncertain. Trimming shortened V by 6 bases and J by 1 base, and 7 bases separated the two germline ends. Germline V gene sequence: CDR1 MNHEY, CDR2 SMNVEV (reference sequence). The CDR3 spans 14 residues. In DNA, the CDR3 is TGTGCCAGCAGCGCCCTTTCTGGGGCCAACGTCCTGACTTTC. It encodes CASSALSGANVLTF.

The chain has TRBV6-5 and TRBJ2-7, with 11 bases that match TRBD1. V lost 6 bases, J lost 3 bases, and 7 bases stayed unmatched. Germline-derived CDR1 and CDR2 are MNHEY and SVGAGI. CDR3 length: 15 residues. The DNA for the CDR3 is TGTGCCAGCAGGAGACCGGGACAGGGGGACTACGAGCAGTACTTC. As protein: CASRRPGQGDYEQYF.

V is TRBV4-3 and J is TRBJ1-2, with D unclear. V dropped 3 bases and J dropped 2 bases, with 10 bases sitting between them. The CDR3 is 14 amino acids. The V gene's germline CDR1 is LGHNA and CDR2 YSLEER. CDR3 region: CASSQASLNYGYTF. The CDR3 region has the DNA TGCGCCAGCAGCCAGGCCAGCTTAAACTATGGCTACACCTTC.

This clonotype is large. The J gene is TRBJ1-4, the V gene TRBV30, with a tentative D call TRBD1 (5 bases). This CDR3 is 14 amino acids long. CDR1 and CDR2 (germline): GTSNPN, SVGIG (reference sequence). With 8 bases removed from V and 10 bases from J, the gap between germline ends came to 23 bases. DNA for the CDR3: TGTGCCGGGGTGCAGGGAATGGGCGTGGGAAAACTGTTTTTT. It encodes CAGVQGMGVGKLFF.

The chain links TRBV7-6 to TRBJ1-1, with 7 bases identical to TRBD1. CDR3 length: 15 amino acids. Looked up from germline, CDR1 is SGHVS and CDR2 is FNYEAQ. Trimming removed 5 bases from V and 7 bases from J; junction bases left unmatched: 13. CDR3 nucleotides: TGTGCCAGCAGCCCGGGGACAGTAGCCGACCATGAAGCTTTCTTT. Translated: CASSPGTVADHEAFF.

A few counts support this clonotype. The CDR3 DNA is TGTGCCAGCAGCTCAAAATGGGGAGTTAATCAGCCCCAGCATTTT. It is translated as CASSSKWGVNQPQHF. The rearrangement links TRBV5-6 to TRBJ1-5, with D unresolved. Trimming shortened V by 3 bases and J by 4 bases, and 14 bases separated the two germline ends. The CDR3 has 15 residues. Looked up from germline, CDR1 is SGHDT and CDR2 is YYEEEE.

V gene TRBV6-6 combines with J gene TRBJ1-5; possibly TRBD1 for D (6 bases). The CDR3 covers 14 residues. Germline V gene data show CDR1 as MNHNY and CDR2 as SVGAGI (reference sequence). Trimming pared 5 bases from V and 5 bases from J, leaving 13 bases between. The DNA of the CDR3 is TGTGCCAGCAGTATAGGGGACAATCATCAGCCCCAGCATTTT. Amino acids: CASSIGDNHQPQHF.

In this sample, this clonotype turned up a few times. The rearrangement joins TRBV28 to TRBJ2-3; 9 positions agree with TRBD2. The ends lost 5 bases at V and 4 bases at J; junction bases unmatched: 7. The germline V gene has CDR1 MDHEN and CDR2 SYDVKM. CDR3 length: 15 amino acids. The CDR3 region is CASSPGTSRADTQYF. As DNA, the CDR3 is TGTGCCAGCAGTCCCGGGACTAGCCGCGCAGATACGCAGTATTTT.

This clonotype has just a few counts. The chain combines TRBV12-3 or TRBV12-4 with TRBJ2-3; D is perhaps TRBD2 (7 bases). Trimming cost V 1 base and J 0 bases, with 14 bases left between them. The CDR3 loop spans 17 amino acids. CDR3 amino acids: CASSLGGGGVSTDTQYF. The CDR3 bases are TGTGCCAGCAGTTTAGGAGGAGGGGGGGTTAGCACAGATACGCAGTATTTT.

There are a few counts of this clonotype. The genes are TRBV20-1 and TRBJ1-1; 8 bases are shared with TRBD1. CDR3 length: 14 residues. Germline CDR1 reads DFQATT; CDR2 reads SNEGSKA (reference sequence). Unmatched junction bases numbered 9, after V lost 5 bases and J lost 4 bases. The CDR3 sequence: CSAQRQGRGTEAFF. CDR3 coding DNA: TGCAGTGCTCAAAGACAGGGGCGCGGCACTGAAGCTTTCTTT.

This chain connects TRBV7-2 to TRBJ1-5, with D perhaps TRBD1 (6 bases). The length of the CDR3 is 13 residues. CDR1 is SGHTA, CDR2 FQGNSA, per germline. Trimming pared 5 bases from V and 5 bases from J, leaving 10 bases between. The CDR3 nucleotides read TGTGCCAGCAGCATCAGGGGTGATCAGCCCCAGCATTTT. It is translated as CASSIRGDQPQHF.

This chain connects TRBV27 to TRBJ1-1, with 7 bases fitting TRBD1. This CDR3 region has 16 residues. Germline V CDR1 and CDR2: MNHEY, SMNVEV (reference sequence). V dropped 2 bases and J dropped 0; count of bases not matched to a gene: 6. The CDR3 DNA reads as TGTGCCAGCAGTTTAGGGCAGGGGGGTCTGAACACTGAAGCTTTCTTT. Translated: CASSLGQGGLNTEAFF.

The table lists this clonotype with a few counts. The V gene is TRBV18, the J gene TRBJ1-1; possible D gene TRBD1, 5 bases. The germline V gene has CDR1 KGHSH and CDR2 LQKENI. The CDR3 is made up of 16 amino acids. V gave up 1 base and J gave up 5 bases, with 17 bases separating them. CDR3 region: CASSPQIKHQGTEAFF. For the CDR3, the DNA is TGTGCCAGCTCACCACAAATTAAACACCAGGGAACTGAAGCTTTCTTT.

As regards this clonotype: A read error may produce the germline difference seen at one junction end. The chain carries TRBV7-9 and TRBJ2-7; the match to TRBD1 covers 10 bases. The CDR3 is 15 amino acids. Germline V CDR1 and CDR2: SEHNR, FQNEAQ (reference sequence). CDR3 coding DNA: TGTGCCAGCAGCTTGGGGGGACAGGGGTTCTACAAGCAGTACTTC. Translated: CASSLGGQGFYKQYF.

The chain joins TRBV7-9 to TRBJ2-7; D is possibly TRBD1 (6 bases). Trimming removed 4 bases from V and 7 bases from J, with 20 bases in between. In germline, CDR1 is SEHNR, CDR2 FQNEAQ (reference sequence). CDR3 size: 15 residues. CDR3 in DNA: TGTGCCAGCAGCTCCCGAGGGGGTGAGTGGAGGGAGCAGTACTTC. Translation gives CASSSRGGEWREQYF.

The rearrangement uses TRBV20-1 and TRBJ2-1; 13 nucleotides align to TRBD2. The CDR3 consists of 16 residues. Germline V gene lookup returns CDR1 DFQATT and CDR2 SNEGSKA (reference sequence). With 0 bases clipped from V and 3 bases from J, the junction kept 2 bases outside the gene matches. In DNA form, the CDR3 reads TGCAGTGCTAGAGAACTAGCGGGGGGGGTCTACAATGAGCAGTTCTTC. Protein product: CSARELAGGVYNEQFF.